Listed here are 2 T cell receptor beta chains from one sample, sequenced in a study of cytomegalovirus exposure and HLA in healthy donors (dated by TCRdb to 2015 to 2018). Receptor amplification or capture employed the immunoSEQ multiplex PCR assay. For the multiplex PCR, a mixture combining 60 forward primers for TCR Vbeta segments and 13 reverse primers for TCR Jbeta segments was used. Entries here come from immuneACCESS through TCRdb and include only in-frame sequences with V and J called. Some clones fail to appear in such tables; in the studies checked, an unresolved V gene covers under half of the shortfall, and the cause of the remainder is unknown. Within this sample are about 130,000 clones, with about two thirds of them counted one time only. The ten largest clones represent 2% to 2.5% of the sample. The specimen sequenced was PBMCs. The receptors originated from a woman aged 55-70 years in good health and CMV-seropositive.

The chain recombines TRBV28 with TRBJ1-2; weak D call: TRBD1 (6 bases). Germline assignment: CDR1 MDHEN and CDR2 SYDVKM. The CDR3 length is 14 residues. Deletions cut 5 bases from V and 4 bases from J, with 14 bases between. As DNA, the CDR3 is TGTGCCAGCAGTCTCACAGGACAGTTCTATGGCTACACCTTC. This gives the protein CASSLTGQFYGYTF.

V is TRBV2 and J is TRBJ2-7; 11 bases are shared with TRBD2. Germline V gene lookup returns CDR1 SNHLY and CDR2 FYNNEI. This CDR3 contains 15 residues. J lost 2 bases, V lost 3 bases, and 3 bases had no gene match. The CDR3 coding sequence is TGTGCCAGCAGTGAGGTAGCGGGAGGGACCTACGAGCAGTACTTC. Residues: CASSEVAGGTYEQYF.